These 26 T cell receptor beta chains came from one sample sequenced in a study of blood T cell repertoires in COVID-19. Sequencing used immunoSEQ multiplex PCR; TCRdb keeps in-frame clones, though not all of them. The sample yields 98,000 or so clones, about 89% seen once. Sequenced: peripheral blood. Source of these receptors: a man over 45 with acute or convalescent COVID-19.

This clone came up a few times. V is TRBV15 and J is TRBJ2-1; no reliable D call. Per the germline V gene, CDR1 is LNHNV and CDR2 is YYDKDF (reference sequence). The V gene lost 3 bases and the J gene lost 9 bases, with 9 bases spanning the gap. There are 12 residues in the CDR3. The CDR3 sequence: CATSRAAGEQFF. The CDR3 DNA is TGTGCCACCAGCAGGGCCGCAGGTGAGCAGTTCTTC.

The gene calls are TRBV7-9 and TRBJ2-1; D might be TRBD2 (6 bases). CDR3 length equals 13 residues. The V gene's germline CDR1 is SEHNR and CDR2 FQNEAQ (reference sequence). Trimming pared 8 bases from V and 0 bases from J, leaving 8 bases between. In DNA form, the CDR3 reads TGTGCCAGCGGGGACTCCTCCTACAATGAGCAGTTCTTC. Translation: CASGDSSYNEQFF.

The rearrangement joins TRBV5-1 to TRBJ2-2; D is possibly TRBD2 (5 bases). CDR3 length: 14 residues. Trimming pared 5 bases from V and 0 bases from J, leaving 8 bases between. Germline-derived CDR1 and CDR2 are SGHRS and YFSETQ. The CDR3 loop is CASSLGANTGELFF. CDR3 sequence (DNA): TGCGCCAGCAGTCTCGGGGCGAACACCGGGGAGCTGTTTTTT. Full variable domain (outside the CDR3, taken from reference TRBV5-1 and TRBJ2-2): KAGVTQTPRYLIKTRGQQVTLSCSPISGHRSVSWYQQTPGQGLQFLFEYFSETQRNKGNFPGRFSGRQFSNSRSEMNVSTLELGDSALYLCASSLGANTGELFFGEGSRLTVL.

The chain combines TRBV3-1 (or the pseudogene TRBV3-2) with TRBJ1-1; unclear D gene. The germline gives CDR1 LGHDT, CDR2 YNNKEL (reference sequence). The CDR3 runs to 16 residues. Trimming cost V 4 bases and J 0 bases, with 15 bases left between them. CDR3 nucleotides: TGTGCCAGCAGCCCGAGGGAGTTCGGGTTGAACACTGAAGCTTTCTTT. It specifies CASSPREFGLNTEAFF.

The V call is TRBV27, the J call TRBJ2-1, with D perhaps TRBD2 (5 bases). CDR3 size: 12 residues. V dropped 6 bases and J dropped 6 bases, with 9 bases sitting between them. Germline assignment: CDR1 MNHEY and CDR2 SMNVEV (reference sequence). The CDR3 protein is CASRGSVNEQFF. For the CDR3, the DNA is TGTGCCAGCAGGGGTAGCGTCAATGAGCAGTTCTTC.

This clone was detected only once. The V and J genes are TRBV5-4 and TRBJ2-7; D may be TRBD1 (5 bases). V lost 1 base and J 3 bases, leaving 8 bases between the germline ends. Germline V gene data show CDR1 as SGHNT and CDR2 as YYREEE (reference sequence). The CDR3 contains 13 residues. The CDR3 region has the DNA TGTGCCAGCAGCTTGCGGCAGGGCTACGAGCAGTACTTC. As protein: CASSLRQGYEQYF.

Concerning this clone itself: At one end, the junction sequence differs from germline, possibly due to a read error. V usage is TRBV28 and J usage is TRBJ2-2; 11 bases match TRBD1. CDR1 is MDHEN, CDR2 SYDVKM, per germline. The CDR3 consists of 17 residues. The CDR3 bases are TGTGCCAGCAATTTATCTCCCGGGACAGGGGGCACCGGGGAGCTGTTTTTT. Protein: CASNLSPGTGGTGELFF.

This clone has only one observation. The chain has TRBV10-3 and TRBJ2-7, with 11 bases aligning to TRBD2. Germline CDR1 and CDR2: ENHRY and SYGVKD. V lost 2 bases to trimming and J lost 2 bases; unmatched junction nucleotides: 2. The CDR3 is made up of 15 amino acids. The CDR3, as DNA: TGTGCCATCAGTGAGGTAGCGGGAGGGCCCTACGAGCAGTACTTC. Translated, it gives CAISEVAGGPYEQYF.

This clone was detected many times. At the DNA level, this CDR3 is encoded by other sequences in the same sample as well. The chain has TRBV12-3 or TRBV12-4 and TRBJ2-2, with a weak D call TRBD2 (5 bases). V was trimmed by 6 bases and J by 8 bases, leaving 10 bases between them. The CDR3 contains 12 residues. The CDR3 loop is CASSSRGGELFF. CDR3 DNA: TGTGCCAGCAGCTCCCGCGGGGGGGAGCTGTTTTTT.

Details on this clone: Germline and junction disagree at one end, which may indicate a read error. This chain uses TRBV6-5 with TRBJ1-5; TRBD1 matches at 9 bases. Germline V gene lookup returns CDR1 MNHEY and CDR2 SVGAGI. The CDR3 length is 15 residues. The CDR3 coding sequence is TGTGCCAGCAGATACTCCGGGACAGGGATTCAGCCCCAGCATTTT. This codes for CASRYSGTGIQPQHF.

This chain links TRBV5-5 with TRBJ2-5; perhaps TRBD1 as D (6 bases). V shed 4 bases and J shed 5 bases, with 18 bases lying between them. The length of the CDR3 is 15 residues. Germline CDR1 is SGHKS and CDR2 is YYEKEE (reference sequence). CDR3 DNA sequence: TGTGCCAGCAGCAACCTTGGGGGCCCGGGGGAGACCCAGTACTTC. Translating gives CASSNLGGPGETQYF.

The genes are TRBV12-5 and TRBJ2-4; maybe TRBD2 (7 bases). Trimming took 0 bases from V and 2 from J, leaving 17 bases between them. Germline CDR1 and CDR2: LGHNT and FRNRAP. The CDR3 sequence is 18 residues long. CDR3 in amino acids: CASGLVRGAEKPKNIQYF. The CDR3 bases are TGTGCTAGTGGTTTGGTCCGGGGGGCGGAAAAGCCCAAAAACATTCAGTACTTC.

The CDR3 DNA follows: TGTGCCTGGACGACAAAGGGACTAGCAACGGCCGAGCAGTACTTC. Its protein product is CAWTTKGLATAEQYF. The gene calls are TRBV30 and TRBJ2-7; 9 nucleotides line up with TRBD2. CDR1 GTSNPN and CDR2 SVGIG come from the germline V gene (reference sequence). V was pared by 4 bases and J by 6 bases, with 13 bases of the junction left unmatched. The CDR3 is 15 residues long. Looking up the rest from reference TRBV30 and TRBJ2-7 gives the full variable domain: SQTIHQWPATLVQPVGSPLSLECTVEGTSNPNLYWYRQAAGRGLQLLFYSVGIGQISSEVPQNLSASRPQDRQFILSSKKLLLSDSGFYLCAWTTKGLATAEQYFGPGTRLTVT.

This chain joins TRBV19 and TRBJ2-1; D call uncertain. The germline V gene has CDR1 LNHDA and CDR2 SQIVND (reference sequence). V lost 7 bases and J 1 base, leaving 8 bases between the germline ends. The CDR3 length is 13 residues. CDR3 DNA: TGTGCCAGTAAGCCTGATTCCTACAATGAGCAGTTCTTC. Its translation is CASKPDSYNEQFF.

The rearrangement uses TRBV24-1 and TRBJ2-3; 7 bases are a match to TRBD2. Germline CDR1 reads KGHDR; CDR2 reads SFDVKD. The CDR3 runs to 13 residues. V shed 4 bases, J shed 9 bases, and the junction held 6 bases outside the gene matches. In DNA form, the CDR3 reads TGTGCCACCAGTGACCCAGGACTAGTCACGCAGTATTTT. Encoded protein: CATSDPGLVTQYF.

This clone was recorded a few times. The CDR3 loop reads CATSRERREQDTQYF. CDR3 coding DNA: TGTGCCACCAGCAGAGAACGGAGGGAGCAAGATACGCAGTATTTT. This chain links TRBV15 with TRBJ2-3, with D maybe TRBD2 (6 bases). The V end was cut by 0 bases, the J end by 5 bases, with 12 bases between. The germline gives CDR1 LNHNV, CDR2 YYDKDF (reference sequence). This CDR3 region has 15 residues.

This rearrangement joins TRBV12-3 or TRBV12-4 to TRBJ1-2; the D gene is possibly TRBD1 (5 bases). The CDR3 length is 12 residues. V gave up 3 bases and J gave up 8 bases, with 10 bases separating them. The CDR3 loop reads CASSFDSSGYTF. In nucleotides, the CDR3 is TGTGCCAGCAGTTTTGACAGTAGCGGCTACACCTTC.

This clone appeared a few times. The chain joins TRBV24-1 to TRBJ1-1; 9 positions agree with TRBD1. Germline assignment: CDR1 KGHDR and CDR2 SFDVKD. V gave up 7 bases and J gave up 3 bases; unmatched junction bases: 2. This CDR3 is built from 13 residues. CDR3 sequence reads: CATSRTGDTEAFF. The DNA of the CDR3 is TGTGCCACCAGCAGGACAGGGGACACTGAAGCTTTCTTT.

This chain joins TRBV7-9 and TRBJ2-7; D might be TRBD2 (6 bases). V lost 6 bases and J lost 0, with 9 bases in between. This CDR3 has 13 amino acids. Germline V gene sequence: CDR1 SEHNR, CDR2 FQNEAQ (reference sequence). CDR3 sequence: CASSSGLSYEQYF. DNA for the CDR3: TGTGCCAGCAGTTCGGGACTCTCCTACGAGCAGTACTTC.

The CDR3: CASSGTGISEQYF. The CDR3 nucleotides read TGTGCCAGCAGCGGGACAGGGATTTCCGAGCAGTACTTC. The gene calls are TRBV12-3 or TRBV12-4 and TRBJ2-7, with 9 nucleotides matching TRBD1. The CDR3 loop spans 13 amino acids. V shed 6 bases, J shed 6 bases, and the junction held 6 bases outside the gene matches.

The CDR3 sequence: CASSPGTSRGNTGELFF. CDR3 nucleotides: TGTGCCAGCAGCCCCGGGACCTCGCGGGGTAACACCGGGGAGCTGTTTTTT. The chain has TRBV5-4 and TRBJ2-2; tentatively, D is TRBD2 (6 bases). The germline V gene has CDR1 SGHNT and CDR2 YYREEE (reference sequence). V lost 4 bases and J lost 2, with 18 bases in between. The CDR3 extends over 17 amino acids.

V gene TRBV7-9 combines with J gene TRBJ2-7; TRBD2 matches at 7 bases. This CDR3 spans 15 amino acids. Germline values: CDR1 SEHNR, CDR2 FQNEAQ (reference sequence). V was clipped by 5 bases and J by 0 bases; unmatched bases: 7. CDR3 loop: CASSPSGASSYEQYF. Written as DNA, the CDR3 is TGTGCCAGCAGCCCCAGCGGGGCTAGCTCCTACGAGCAGTACTTC.

The J gene is TRBJ2-7, the V gene TRBV10-3; maybe TRBD1 (6 bases). Trimming cost V 0 bases and J 0 bases, with 12 bases left between them. The CDR3 is 16 amino acids. Per the germline V gene, CDR1 is ENHRY and CDR2 is SYGVKD. CDR3 coding DNA: TGTGCCATCAGTGAGTCTACAGGGATTATCTCCTACGAGCAGTACTTC. It specifies CAISESTGIISYEQYF.

This sequence joins TRBV7-9 and TRBJ2-1; 8 bases fit TRBD2. Unmatched junction bases numbered 9, after V lost 5 bases and J lost 6 bases. Germline CDR1 is SEHNR and CDR2 is FQNEAQ (reference sequence). The CDR3 has 15 residues. For the CDR3, the DNA is TGTGCCAGCAGCCAGGGACTAGTCGAGCTCAATGAGCAGTTCTTC. Its translation: CASSQGLVELNEQFF.

This rearrangement joins TRBV9 to TRBJ2-2, with TRBD2 matching 9 bases. Trimming removed 0 bases from V and 2 bases from J; junction bases left unmatched: 5. CDR1 and CDR2 from the germline V gene are SGDLS and YYNGEE. The length of the CDR3 is 17 residues. CDR3 amino acids: CASSVEVSGSNTGELFF. In DNA form, the CDR3 reads TGTGCCAGCAGCGTAGAGGTTAGCGGGAGTAACACCGGGGAGCTGTTTTTT.

This chain joins TRBV18 and TRBJ2-3; 11 nucleotides match TRBD2. J gave up 2 bases and V 2 bases, and 6 bases lay outside the gene matches. Germline V CDR1 and CDR2: KGHSH, LQKENI. This CDR3 has 17 amino acids. This CDR3 is CASSPARGLAVTDTQYF. The CDR3 nucleotides read TGTGCCAGCTCACCAGCCAGGGGACTAGCGGTCACAGATACGCAGTATTTT. Using reference TRBV18 and TRBJ2-3 for the parts outside the CDR3, the full variable domain is NAGVMQNPRHLVRRRGQEARLRCSPMKGHSHVYWYRQLPEEGLKFMVYLQKENIIDESGMPKERFSAEFPKEGPSILRIQQVVRGDSAAYFCASSPARGLAVTDTQYFGPGTRLTVL.